The 31 T cell receptor beta chains below all came from one sample that was sequenced in a study of T cell responses to AZD1222 COVID-19 vaccine. Sequencing was performed with immunoSEQ multiplex PCR; in TCRdb, only in-frame clones are kept and a portion is missing. The profile shows some 140,000 clones, 85% to 90% of them singletons. Sequencing was performed on peripheral blood, taken on day 0 of MenACWY control vaccination. The receptors come from an adult in good health.

The chain is built from TRBV5-1 and TRBJ1-6; D not resolved. The CDR3 is made up of 18 amino acids. Looked up from germline, CDR1 is SGHRS and CDR2 is YFSETQ. V was shortened by 0 bases and J by 6 bases, with 19 bases between the two germline ends. CDR3 DNA: TGCGCCAGCAGCTTGGATGTGGGTTGGCAGGCGCTTAATTCACCCCTCCACTTT. This encodes CASSLDVGWQALNSPLHF.

This clone was seen just once. This chain joins TRBV5-1 and TRBJ2-1; D is undetermined. The CDR3 consists of 14 residues. Germline V gene lookup returns CDR1 SGHRS and CDR2 YFSETQ. With 4 bases removed from V and 1 base from J, the gap between germline ends came to 9 bases. The CDR3: CASSLQSSYNEQFF. The CDR3 coding sequence is TGCGCCAGCAGCCTACAGAGTTCCTACAATGAGCAGTTCTTC.

V is TRBV29-1 and J is TRBJ1-1; no definite D call. Trimming shortened V by 8 bases and J by 0 bases, and 16 bases separated the two germline ends. This CDR3 comprises 14 residues. CDR1 SQVTM and CDR2 ANQGSEA come from the germline V gene. Written as DNA, the CDR3 is TGCAGCTACTTAAGTACTTCAATGAACACTGAAGCTTTCTTT. This codes for CSYLSTSMNTEAFF. Looking up the rest from reference TRBV29-1 and TRBJ1-1 gives the full variable domain: SAVISQKPSRDICQRGTSLTIQCQVDSQVTMMFWYRQQPGQSLTLIATANQGSEATYESGFVIDKFPISRPNLTFSTLTVSNMSPEDSSIYLCSYLSTSMNTEAFFGQGTRLTVV.

This clone was detected only once. The CDR3 spells CASSLVEGNYNSPLHF. The CDR3 region has the DNA TGCGCCAGCAGCTTGGTGGAGGGGAACTATAATTCACCCCTCCACTTT. The chain joins TRBV5-1 to TRBJ1-6, with D possibly matching TRBD1 (5 bases). V lost 0 bases and J 3 bases, leaving 10 bases between the germline ends. Germline V CDR1 and CDR2: SGHRS, YFSETQ. The CDR3 covers 16 residues.

The chain combines TRBV24-1 with TRBJ2-2; D is possibly TRBD1 or TRBD2 (5 bases each). Between the trimmed V and J ends, which lost 7 bases and 1 base, there was a span of 18 bases. CDR3 length: 17 residues. Looked up from germline, CDR1 is KGHDR and CDR2 is SFDVKD. CDR3 loop: CATRQGWGRGNTGELFF. In DNA form, the CDR3 reads TGTGCCACCAGGCAGGGTTGGGGGAGAGGGAACACCGGGGAGCTGTTTTTT.

This sequence joins TRBV7-6 and TRBJ1-4, with TRBD1 as a possible D gene (5 bases). Germline V gene data show CDR1 as SGHVS and CDR2 as FNYEAQ. The CDR3 has 16 residues. The V gene lost 5 bases and the J gene lost 2 bases, with 15 bases spanning the gap. DNA of the CDR3: TGTGCCAGCAGCCGCGGGACCCTGGGGACTAATGAAAAACTGTTTTTT. Translating gives CASSRGTLGTNEKLFF.

J is TRBJ1-1 and V is TRBV27; possible D gene TRBD1, 6 bases. V was pared by 2 bases and J by 0 bases, with 13 bases between. The CDR3 loop spans 16 amino acids. Germline CDR1 MNHEY, CDR2 SMNVEV (reference sequence). The CDR3 DNA is TGTGCCAGCAGTTTAGCCAGGGGAAGGATGAACACTGAAGCTTTCTTT. It encodes CASSLARGRMNTEAFF.

The chain links TRBV19 to TRBJ2-2, with 8 bases fitting TRBD1. The CDR3 sequence is 15 residues long. The trim removed 5 bases at V and 5 bases at J, leaving 7 bases unmatched. CDR1 and CDR2 from the germline V gene are LNHDA and SQIVND (reference sequence). The CDR3 DNA follows: TGTGCCAGTAGTCAAACTACAGGGGGGACCGGGGAGCTGTTTTTT. Translated: CASSQTTGGTGELFF.

The genes are TRBV9 and TRBJ1-1; 12 nucleotides agree with TRBD1. There are 15 residues in the CDR3. V lost 3 bases to trimming and J lost 6 bases; unmatched junction nucleotides: 6. Per the germline V gene, CDR1 is SGDLS and CDR2 is YYNGEE. DNA of the CDR3: TGTGCCAGCAGCGCCGGGGACAGGGGGCCTCCTGAAGCTTTCTTT. Its translation: CASSAGDRGPPEAFF.

The rearrangement uses TRBV6-5 and TRBJ2-7; D uncertain. V was trimmed by 7 bases and J by 6 bases, leaving 10 bases between them. The germline CDR1 and CDR2 sequences are MNHEY and SVGAGI. The length of the CDR3 is 11 residues. CDR3 nucleotide sequence: TGTGCCAGCACCACCTCGGGCGAGCAGTACGTC. Translation: CASTTSGEQYV.

The chain couples TRBV7-8 to TRBJ2-1; perhaps TRBD1 as D (6 bases). Germline CDR1 reads SGHVS; CDR2 reads FQNEAQ. The V end was cut by 1 base, the J end by 5 bases, with 9 bases between. This CDR3 has 14 amino acids. In nucleotides, the CDR3 is TGTGCCAGCAGCTTAGTAAGGACAGACAATGAGCAGTTCTTC. The encoded protein is CASSLVRTDNEQFF.

J is TRBJ2-1 and V is TRBV24-1, with TRBD2 identical over 7 bases. CDR1 and CDR2 from the germline V gene are KGHDR and SFDVKD. J was trimmed by 9 bases and V by 4 bases; bases with no gene match: 11. This CDR3 is built from 15 residues. CDR3: CATSDRVAGFSEQFF. The CDR3 DNA follows: TGTGCCACCAGTGACCGAGTAGCGGGTTTCTCTGAGCAGTTCTTC.

The rearrangement joins TRBV7-8 to TRBJ2-7; D may match TRBD1 or TRBD2 (5 bases each). The CDR3 length is 13 residues. Germline V gives CDR1 SGHVS, CDR2 FQNEAQ. CDR3 protein: CASSPGDPYEQYV. As DNA, the CDR3 is TGTGCCAGCAGCCCCGGGGACCCCTATGAGCAGTACGTC.

The gene calls are TRBV7-2 and TRBJ2-3; 7 bases line up with TRBD1. In germline, CDR1 is SGHTA, CDR2 FQGNSA. The V gene end was trimmed by 0 bases and the J gene end by 4 bases; junction bases not matched to a gene: 7. This CDR3 contains 16 residues. CDR3 bases: TGTGCCAGCAGCTTAGCGACAAGGGGGCGAGCAGATACGCAGTATTTT. It codes for CASSLATRGRADTQYF.

The CDR3 DNA sequence: TGTGCCAGCAGCTTGAGGGCGGGACTACTCATGAACACTGAAGCTTTCTTT. Its protein product is CASSLRAGLLMNTEAFF. This chain uses TRBV7-2 with TRBJ1-1; a possible D gene is TRBD1 (5 bases). The CDR3 length is 17 residues. Germline V CDR1 and CDR2: SGHTA, FQGNSA. V was clipped by 3 bases and J by 0 bases, with 17 bases between them. The full variable domain, with the rest looked up from reference TRBV7-2 and TRBJ1-1, is GAGVSQSPSNKVTEKGKDVELRCDPISGHTALYWYRQSLGQGLEFLIYFQGNSAPDKSGLPSDRFSAERTGGSVSTLTIQRTQQEDSAVYLCASSLRAGLLMNTEAFFGQGTRLTVV.

The rearrangement uses TRBV3-1 (or the pseudogene TRBV3-2) and TRBJ1-2, with D tentatively TRBD1 (6 bases). Trimming left V 2 bases short and J 8 bases short, with 18 bases between. Germline values: CDR1 LGHDT, CDR2 YNNKEL (reference sequence). CDR3 size: 15 residues. This CDR3 reads CASSQPSTGPRGYTF. The CDR3 bases are TGTGCCAGCAGCCAACCTTCTACAGGGCCTCGGGGCTACACCTTC.

This clone showed up just a few times. The genes are TRBV9 and TRBJ1-1, with a tentative D call TRBD1 (5 bases). V shed 3 bases and J shed 1 base, with 10 bases lying between them. The CDR3 has 14 residues. Germline-derived CDR1 and CDR2 are SGDLS and YYNGEE. The CDR3 DNA sequence: TGTGCCAGCAGCGCCCCTGGGGGGAACACTGAAGCTTTCTTT. Its translation: CASSAPGGNTEAFF. Looking up the rest from reference TRBV9 and TRBJ1-1 gives the full variable domain: DSGVTQTPKHLITATGQRVTLRCSPRSGDLSVYWYQQSLDQGLQFLIQYYNGEERAKGNILERFSAQQFPDLHSELNLSSLELGDSALYFCASSAPGGNTEAFFGQGTRLTVV.

J is TRBJ1-3 and V is TRBV6-5; D is perhaps TRBD1 (5 bases). Trimming took 6 bases from V and 0 from J, leaving 12 bases between them. Germline V gene data show CDR1 as MNHEY and CDR2 as SVGAGI. CDR3 length: 15 residues. The CDR3 loop is CASRGLAFSGNTIYF. The CDR3 DNA is TGTGCCAGCAGGGGGCTGGCTTTCTCTGGAAACACCATATATTTT.

V gene TRBV6-5 combines with J gene TRBJ2-1; D ambiguous. V was cut by 7 bases and J by 3 bases, with 4 bases left in between. Germline V lookup: CDR1 MNHEY, CDR2 SVGAGI. The CDR3 length is 11 residues. This CDR3 is CASTHYNEQFF. The DNA for the CDR3 is TGTGCCAGCACCCACTACAATGAGCAGTTCTTC.

The V and J genes are TRBV18 and TRBJ2-7; D is unclear. This CDR3 has 11 residues. Germline lookup yields CDR1 KGHSH and CDR2 LQKENI. V lost 5 bases and J 4 bases, leaving 6 bases between the germline ends. As DNA, the CDR3 is TGTGCCAGCTCAAGGCTTTACGAGCAGTACTTC. This encodes CASSRLYEQYF.

The table lists this clone with a count of one. The chain has TRBV7-2 and TRBJ2-1, with 9 positions matching TRBD2. Germline V CDR1 and CDR2: SGHTA, FQGNSA. The J segment lost 7 bases and the V segment lost 0 bases, leaving 4 bases of the junction unmatched. The CDR3 sequence is 15 residues long. Here the CDR3 reads CASSLAVAGGNEQFF. Written as DNA, the CDR3 is TGTGCCAGCAGCTTAGCCGTGGCGGGAGGGAATGAGCAGTTCTTC.

Only a few counts were recorded for this clone. The rearrangement joins TRBV27 to TRBJ2-7; TRBD2 matches 9 bases. Trimming at V came to 7 bases and at J to 3 bases, leaving 10 bases not matched to a gene. Germline V gives CDR1 MNHEY, CDR2 SMNVEV (reference sequence). CDR3 length: 15 amino acids. This CDR3 is CASNRLAGEIYEQYF. CDR3 bases: TGTGCCAGCAACCGTTTAGCGGGAGAGATCTACGAGCAGTACTTC.

In DNA form, the CDR3 reads TGTGCCAGCAGTTCCTCTCCCTCCTATGGCTACACCTTC. Amino acid sequence: CASSSSPSYGYTF. This chain connects TRBV27 to TRBJ1-2; D gene uncertain. The CDR3 runs to 13 residues. Germline V gene data show CDR1 as MNHEY and CDR2 as SMNVEV (reference sequence). Trimming shortened V by 4 bases and J by 4 bases, and 10 bases separated the two germline ends.

The chain's CDR3 is CASSSLGQGANGYTF. In DNA, the CDR3 is TGTGCCAGTAGTTCCCTCGGGCAGGGGGCAAATGGCTACACCTTC. V and J are TRBV19 and TRBJ1-2; TRBD1 agrees at 8 bases. Germline CDR1 reads LNHDA; CDR2 reads SQIVND (reference sequence). This CDR3 region has 15 residues. J gave up 6 bases and V 5 bases, and 11 bases lay outside the gene matches. Based on the CDR3 plus reference TRBV19 and TRBJ1-2, the full variable domain is DGGITQSPKYLFRKEGQNVTLSCEQNLNHDAMYWYRQDPGQGLRLIYYSQIVNDFQKGDIAEGYSVSREKKESFPLTVTSAQKNPTAFYLCASSSLGQGANGYTFGSGTRLTVV.

The V gene is TRBV4-2, the J gene TRBJ2-1; 10 bases match TRBD1. The trim removed 0 bases at V and 9 bases at J, leaving 8 bases unmatched. Per the germline V gene, CDR1 is LGHNA and CDR2 is YNFKEQ. This CDR3 has 16 residues. The CDR3 loop reads CASSQDPGTGDGEQFF. The CDR3 coding sequence is TGTGCCAGCAGCCAAGACCCCGGGACAGGGGACGGTGAGCAGTTCTTC.

J is TRBJ2-7 and V is TRBV6-1; 7 bases agree with TRBD1. Germline V gene data show CDR1 as MNHNS and CDR2 as SASEGT. The CDR3 covers 16 residues. Trimming cost V 0 bases and J 3 bases; bases outside gene matches: 8. This CDR3 is CASSEAGTVTYYEQYF. The CDR3 DNA reads as TGTGCCAGCAGTGAAGCTGGGACAGTCACTTACTACGAGCAGTACTTC.

The chain carries TRBV5-4 and TRBJ1-6, with D maybe TRBD1 (5 bases). The germline V gene has CDR1 SGHNT and CDR2 YYREEE (reference sequence). The CDR3 is 12 amino acids. With 3 bases removed from V and 12 bases from J, the gap between germline ends came to 10 bases. The CDR3 loop is CASSSRGQPLHF. The CDR3 DNA reads as TGTGCCAGCAGCTCCCGGGGCCAACCCCTCCACTTT.

As for this clone: Relative to the germline gene, one junction end is altered; a read error may explain this. The V and J genes are TRBV6-6 and TRBJ1-4; TRBD1 aligns across 10 bases. The CDR3 is 16 residues long. Germline V gives CDR1 MNHNY, CDR2 SVGAGI (reference sequence). CDR3 amino acids: CASSHSPGTGVEKLFF. The CDR3 nucleotides are TGTGCCAGCAGTCACTCTCCCGGGACAGGGGTAGAAAAACTGTTTTTT.

This clone was observed a single time. V usage is TRBV28 and J usage is TRBJ1-1, with unresolved D. From germline, CDR1 is MDHEN and CDR2 SYDVKM. Trimming stripped 5 bases from V and 1 base from J, with 11 bases between. The CDR3 totals 14 residues. The DNA for the CDR3 is TGTGCCAGCAGTCCCGGACTGCCGAACACTGAAGCTTTCTTT. It encodes CASSPGLPNTEAFF.

The CDR3 loop reads CATSPRGERQNEQFF. For the CDR3, the DNA is TGTGCCACCTCTCCGCGGGGGGAGCGGCAGAATGAGCAGTTCTTC. The chain links TRBV6-4 to TRBJ2-1; 8 bases are a match to TRBD2. From germline, CDR1 is MRHNA and CDR2 SNTAGT. This CDR3 is 15 amino acids long. V was clipped by 10 bases and J by 7 bases; unmatched bases: 15.

This rearrangement joins TRBV28 to TRBJ1-1, with D tentatively TRBD1 (5 bases). Germline-derived CDR1 and CDR2 are MDHEN and SYDVKM. The CDR3 contains 13 residues. Trimming left V 6 bases short and J 8 bases short, with 16 bases between. This CDR3 reads CASRRPGPREAFF. CDR3 DNA sequence: TGTGCCAGCAGACGTCCGGGGCCCAGGGAAGCTTTCTTT.